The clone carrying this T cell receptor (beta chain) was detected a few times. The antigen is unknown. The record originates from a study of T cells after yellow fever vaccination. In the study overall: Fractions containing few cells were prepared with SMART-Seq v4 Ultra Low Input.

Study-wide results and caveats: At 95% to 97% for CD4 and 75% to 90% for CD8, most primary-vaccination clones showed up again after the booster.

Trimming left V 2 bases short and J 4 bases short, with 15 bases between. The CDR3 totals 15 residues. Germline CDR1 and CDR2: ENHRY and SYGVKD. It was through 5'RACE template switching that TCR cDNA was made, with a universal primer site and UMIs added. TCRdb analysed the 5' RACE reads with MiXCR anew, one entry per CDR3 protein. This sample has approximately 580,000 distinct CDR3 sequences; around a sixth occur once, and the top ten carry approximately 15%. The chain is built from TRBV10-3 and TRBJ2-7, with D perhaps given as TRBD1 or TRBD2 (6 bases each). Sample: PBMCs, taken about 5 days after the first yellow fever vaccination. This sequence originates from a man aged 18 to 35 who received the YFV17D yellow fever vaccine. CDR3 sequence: CAISEADRREYEQYF. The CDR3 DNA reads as TGTGCCATCAGTGAGGCCGACAGGAGGGAATACGAGCAGTACTTC.